This T cell receptor beta chain was retrieved from a study of shared clonotypes between healthy human individuals. Turning to the study itself: Every donor yielded three CD4 naive, three CD4 memory, two CD8 naive and one CD8 memory plate. Points from the study as a whole: Memory subsets generally showed smaller estimated richness than naive subsets did. Non-shared clonotypes had lower generation probabilities than those shared by all four donors. Of the naive CD4 clonotypes, 4% to 5% were shared across a few donors.

The length of the CDR3 is 14 residues. V dropped 5 bases and J dropped 4; count of bases not matched to a gene: 4. Per germline, CDR1 MNHEY and CDR2 SVGAGI. Worth noting for this clone: Its antigen is as yet unknown.

Method: immunoSEQ multiplex PCR; TCRdb's copy keeps in-frame clones and lacks some. Found here are millions of clones, more than 90% of them singletons; the top ten hold about 0.13%. Sequenced sample: naive CD4+ T cells sorted from blood. As for subset: CD45RA+ positively selected. The V call is TRBV6-5, the J call TRBJ1-4; 7 nucleotides align to TRBD1. The sequence was collected from a man in his late teens or twenties in good health. DNA for the CDR3: TGTGCCAGCAGTGTTACAGGGGATAATGAAAAACTGTTTTTT. Protein sequence: CASSVTGDNEKLFF.